This T cell receptor beta chain was sequenced during a study of T cell repertoires in cytomegalovirus infection (dated by TCRdb to the late 2010s). Regarding the study in general: Donor HLA type was relevant to the analysis, as public TCR beta signatures indicated carriage of CMV infection together with the matching HLA type. Findings and caveats that apply to the study as a whole: In the ex vivo response, HLA-C-restricted CMV-specific TCR beta clonotypes were dominant, and in two of eight donors the single most frequent clonotype came from this HLA-C-restricted group. In both this cohort and an independent roughly 360-donor cohort, the cumulative frequency of public TCR beta family members distinguished carriers of CMV infection plus the relevant HLA type.

The instrument was an Illumina HiSeq 1500. In-frame beta chains were kept once TCRdb had trimmed the public reads at Q25 with fastp and called clones with MiXCR. Every distinct CDR3 protein forms one entry, paired with its most common genes and DNA. Within this sample are about 200,000 distinct CDR3 sequences, with roughly 9.8% of them counted one time only. The top ten constitute approximately 4.2% of the sample. This clonotype was counted a few times. The antigen it recognizes is unknown. Within one base of it there is no much larger clone, and no base qualities were kept. The CDR3 covers 18 residues, taking in both the cysteine and the phenylalanine. Just the 54-base CDR3 DNA is kept, in frame starting at base 1. V and J are truncated by 5 bases and 5 bases respectively, leaving an intervening sequence of 23 bases. From the germline V gene, CDR1 is SGHDT and CDR2 is YYEEEE.

Sequencing was performed on PBMCs. This clonotype was obtained from a human donor in good health (CMV status not recorded). Some clones in this sample may be carry-over from other donors' samples. The rearrangement joined TRBV5-6 to TRBJ1-6; TRBD1 might be the D gene, on 6 matching bases. The DNA is TGTGCCAGCAGTTCAACCACACGGTCAGGGGCGAATAATTCACCCCTCCACTTT. This sequence encodes CASSSTTRSGANNSPLHF.